These T cell receptor beta chains were read from a single sample in a study of T cells expressing NK-cell markers. For each CDR3 protein, TCRdb gives one entry from its re-call of the 5' RACE reads, without DNA. The table for this sample gives more than 400,000 distinct CDR3 sequences. The material sequenced was blood T cells: a sorted CD56 or NKG2C T cell subset, CD4+ or CD8+ T cells, or bulk PBMC T cells (not recorded which). The receptor source for this set is a woman aged 18 to 75 in good health. Each CDR3 is given with its conserved first and last residue.

v_gene	j_gene	CDR3aa
TRBV7-2	TRBJ1-1	CASSLGVMGTEAFF
TRBV12-3/TRBV12-4	TRBJ2-5	CASSPSAGGYQETQYF
TRBV7-2	TRBJ2-7	CASSPGQGDEQYF
TRBV5-1	TRBJ2-7	CASSLQRDYEQYF
TRBV7-2	TRBJ1-6	CASSLGSRADSPLHF
TRBV7-9	TRBJ2-3	CSSNKLAPDTQYF
TRBV12-3/TRBV12-4	TRBJ1-2	CASSNNWGGYTF
TRBV28	TRBJ2-7	CASSLPGTSAKEQYF
TRBV4-3	TRBJ1-2	CASSQVPEINYGYTF
TRBV2	TRBJ2-7	CASRLTYEQYF
TRBV7-8	TRBJ2-3	CASSLGAGLAGLTDTQYF
TRBV20-1	TRBJ2-5	CSARVGGSETQYF
TRBV21-1	TRBJ1-5	CASRLIRDTHQPQHF
TRBV27	TRBJ2-7	CASSFRGSSYEQYF
TRBV27	TRBJ1-1	CASSPGGVLNTEAFF
TRBV12-3/TRBV12-4	TRBJ2-4	CASSNPYREAKNIQYF
TRBV9	TRBJ2-1	CASSVAWRDHPYNEQFF
TRBV10-3	TRBJ1-1	CAINHRGTEAFF
TRBV12-3/TRBV12-4	TRBJ2-5	CASRLVYQETQYF
TRBV12-3/TRBV12-4	TRBJ2-2	CASSSPSGSTRGELFF
TRBV7-2	TRBJ2-1	CASSEGLAGLDEQFF
TRBV7-9	TRBJ1-1	CASSGGQGGHTEAFF
TRBV7-2	TRBJ1-4	CASSLDGEFNEKLFF
TRBV5-6	TRBJ1-6	CASSLGERNSPLHF
TRBV5-1	TRBJ2-3	CASSPGGPPTDTQYF
TRBV28	TRBJ2-5	CASRRVASGETQYF
TRBV5-1	TRBJ1-2	CASSARDKANYGYTF
TRBV7-2	TRBJ1-3	CASSLATGAGNTIYF
TRBV20-1	TRBJ2-1	CSARDGDSQQFF
TRBV12-3/TRBV12-4	TRBJ2-7	CASSRTGTGDIEQYF
TRBV10-3	TRBJ2-3	CAIRGGTGTDTQYF
TRBV18	TRBJ2-2	CASSPSRTGELFF
TRBV30	TRBJ1-3	CAWNGGTVSGNTIYF
TRBV20-1	TRBJ2-7	CSASPGESGGEAAYEQYF
TRBV20-1	TRBJ2-4	CSARDWGAKNMQYF
TRBV12-3/TRBV12-4	TRBJ2-1	CATSGSPTGEQFF
TRBV7-2	TRBJ2-5	CASRIQGGETQYF
TRBV20-1	TRBJ2-4	CSGDRDGKNIQYF
TRBV6-2/TRBV6-3	TRBJ1-1	CASSYGAATSGAFF
TRBV9	TRBJ1-1	CASSVIMNTEAFF
TRBV19	TRBJ1-1	CASSMRDRDEAFF
TRBV29-1	TRBJ2-5	CSVVFSQETQYF
TRBV7-9	TRBJ2-1	CASIKSYYNEQFF
TRBV6-1	TRBJ1-2	CASGTGGRSFYGYTF
TRBV29-1	TRBJ2-3	CSVRRVAADTQYF
TRBV5-1	TRBJ2-1	CASSLGPGYNEQFF
TRBV19	TRBJ2-7	CASSMGPYEQYF